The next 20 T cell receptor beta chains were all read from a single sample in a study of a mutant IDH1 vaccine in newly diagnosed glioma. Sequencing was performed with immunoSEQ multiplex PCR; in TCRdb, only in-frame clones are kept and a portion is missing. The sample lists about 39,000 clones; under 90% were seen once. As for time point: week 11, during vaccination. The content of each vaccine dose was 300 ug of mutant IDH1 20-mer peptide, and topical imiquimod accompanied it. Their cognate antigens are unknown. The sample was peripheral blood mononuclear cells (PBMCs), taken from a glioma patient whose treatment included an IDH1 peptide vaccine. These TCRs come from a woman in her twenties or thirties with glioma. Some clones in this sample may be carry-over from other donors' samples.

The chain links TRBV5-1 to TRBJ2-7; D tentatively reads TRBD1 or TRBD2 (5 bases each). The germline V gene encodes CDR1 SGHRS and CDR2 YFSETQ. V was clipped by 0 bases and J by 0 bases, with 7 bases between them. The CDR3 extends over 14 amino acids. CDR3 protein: CASSLGDGSYEQYF. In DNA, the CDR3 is TGCGCCAGCAGCTTGGGGGACGGCTCCTACGAGCAGTACTTC.

CDR3 sequence (DNA): TGTGCCAGCAGTCATAGGACTGGACGGGACTCGGAGCAGTACTTC. Amino acid sequence: CASSHRTGRDSEQYF. V usage is TRBV6-5 and J usage is TRBJ2-7, with D perhaps TRBD2 (6 bases). CDR3 length: 15 amino acids. The ends were cut back, 5 bases at V and 7 bases at J, with 21 bases in the middle. Germline CDR1 MNHEY, CDR2 SVGAGI.

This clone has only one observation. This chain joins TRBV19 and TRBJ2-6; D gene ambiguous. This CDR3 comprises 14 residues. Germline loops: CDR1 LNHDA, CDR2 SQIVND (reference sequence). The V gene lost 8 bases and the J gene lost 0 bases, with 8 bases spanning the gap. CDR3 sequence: CASLQLSGANVLTF. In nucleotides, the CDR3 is TGTGCCAGTTTACAGCTCTCTGGGGCCAACGTCCTGACTTTC.

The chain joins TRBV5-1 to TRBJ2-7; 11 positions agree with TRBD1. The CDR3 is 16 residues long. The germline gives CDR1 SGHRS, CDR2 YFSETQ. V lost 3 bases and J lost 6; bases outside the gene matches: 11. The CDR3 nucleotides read TGCGCCAGCAGCTCGTTCCCCGGGACAGGGGGTTCCGAGCAGTACTTC. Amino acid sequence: CASSSFPGTGGSEQYF.

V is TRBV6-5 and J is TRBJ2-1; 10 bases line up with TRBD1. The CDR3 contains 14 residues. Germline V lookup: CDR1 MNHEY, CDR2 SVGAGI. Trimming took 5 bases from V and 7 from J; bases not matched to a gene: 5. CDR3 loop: CASSPDRGRNEQFF. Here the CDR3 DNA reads TGTGCCAGCAGTCCCGACAGGGGGCGGAATGAGCAGTTCTTC.

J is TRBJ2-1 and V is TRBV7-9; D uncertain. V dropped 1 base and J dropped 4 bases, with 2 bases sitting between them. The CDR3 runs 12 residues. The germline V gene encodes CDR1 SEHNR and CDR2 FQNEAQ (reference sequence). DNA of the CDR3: TGTGCCAGCAGCTTAGTGTACAATGAGCAGTTCTTC. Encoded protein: CASSLVYNEQFF.

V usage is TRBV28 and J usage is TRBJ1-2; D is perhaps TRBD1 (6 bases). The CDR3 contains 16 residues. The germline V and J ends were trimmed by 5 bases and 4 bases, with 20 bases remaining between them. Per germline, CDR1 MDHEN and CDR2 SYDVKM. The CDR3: CASSDLKKTDSYGYTF. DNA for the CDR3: TGTGCCAGCAGTGACCTCAAAAAAACGGACAGCTATGGCTACACCTTC.

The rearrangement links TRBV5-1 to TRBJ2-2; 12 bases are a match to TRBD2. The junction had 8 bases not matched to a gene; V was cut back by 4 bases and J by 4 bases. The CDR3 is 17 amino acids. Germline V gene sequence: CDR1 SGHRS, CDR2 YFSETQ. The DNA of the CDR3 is TGCGCCAGCAGCCTTGCGGGACTAGCGGGCGGCACCGGGGAGCTGTTTTTT. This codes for CASSLAGLAGGTGELFF.

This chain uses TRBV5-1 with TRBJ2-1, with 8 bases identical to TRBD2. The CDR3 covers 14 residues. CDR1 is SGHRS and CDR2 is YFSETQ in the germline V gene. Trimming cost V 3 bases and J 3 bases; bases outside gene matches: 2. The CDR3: CASSSLAGYNEQFF. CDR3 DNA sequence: TGCGCCAGCAGCTCTCTAGCGGGCTACAATGAGCAGTTCTTC.

Written as DNA, the CDR3 is TGTGCCAGCAGCCTCAGGTACTTC. Protein: CASSLRYF. The gene calls are TRBV13 and TRBJ2-7; no reliable D call. The V end was cut by 5 bases, the J end by 12 bases, with 5 bases between. This CDR3 has 8 amino acids. Germline V CDR1 and CDR2: PRHDT, FYEKMQ (reference sequence).

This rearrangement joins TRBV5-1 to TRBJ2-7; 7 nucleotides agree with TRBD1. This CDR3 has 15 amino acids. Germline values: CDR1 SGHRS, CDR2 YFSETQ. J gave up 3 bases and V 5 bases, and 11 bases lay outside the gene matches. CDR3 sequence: CASRGTAEAYYEQYF. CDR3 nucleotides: TGCGCCAGCAGGGGGACAGCGGAAGCCTACTACGAGCAGTACTTC.

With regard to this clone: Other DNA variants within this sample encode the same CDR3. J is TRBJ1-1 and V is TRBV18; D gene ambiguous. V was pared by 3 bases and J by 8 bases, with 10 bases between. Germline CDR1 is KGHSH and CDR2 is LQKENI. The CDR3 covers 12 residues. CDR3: CASSPLGPEAFF. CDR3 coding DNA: TGTGCCAGCTCACCGTTGGGTCCCGAAGCTTTCTTT.

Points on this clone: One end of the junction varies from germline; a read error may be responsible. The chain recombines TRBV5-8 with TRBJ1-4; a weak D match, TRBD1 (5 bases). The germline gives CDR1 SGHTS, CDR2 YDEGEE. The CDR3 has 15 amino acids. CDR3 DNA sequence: TGTGCCAGCAGCTTGGTTTCCGGGACTATTGAAAAACTGTTTTTT. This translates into CASSLVSGTIEKLFF.

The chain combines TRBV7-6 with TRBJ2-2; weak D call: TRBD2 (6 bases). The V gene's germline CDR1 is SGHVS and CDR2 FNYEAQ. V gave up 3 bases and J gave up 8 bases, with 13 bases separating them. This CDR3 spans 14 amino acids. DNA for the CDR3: TGTGCCAGCAGCTTGGCTCGGCGGGGTGGGGAGCTGTTTTTT. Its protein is CASSLARRGGELFF.

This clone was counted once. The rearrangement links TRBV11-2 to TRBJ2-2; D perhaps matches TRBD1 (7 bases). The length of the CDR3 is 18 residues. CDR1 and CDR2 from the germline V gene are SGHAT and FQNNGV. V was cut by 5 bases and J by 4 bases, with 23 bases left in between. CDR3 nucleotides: TGTGCCAGCAGCCCGGGGGCCACCGGGACAGAATCCACCGGGGAGCTGTTTTTT. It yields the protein CASSPGATGTESTGELFF.

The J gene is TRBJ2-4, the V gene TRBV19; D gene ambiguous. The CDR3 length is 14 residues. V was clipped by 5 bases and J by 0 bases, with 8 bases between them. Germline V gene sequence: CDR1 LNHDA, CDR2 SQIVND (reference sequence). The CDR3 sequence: CASSSYLAKNIQYF. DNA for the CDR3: TGTGCCAGTAGTTCCTACTTAGCCAAAAACATTCAGTACTTC.

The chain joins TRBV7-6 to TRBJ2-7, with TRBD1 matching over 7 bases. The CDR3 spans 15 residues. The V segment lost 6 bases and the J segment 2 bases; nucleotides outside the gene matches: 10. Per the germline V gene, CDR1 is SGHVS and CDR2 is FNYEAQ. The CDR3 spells CASSSRTGRTYEQYF. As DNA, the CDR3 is TGTGCCAGCAGTTCCCGGACAGGCCGAACCTACGAGCAGTACTTC.

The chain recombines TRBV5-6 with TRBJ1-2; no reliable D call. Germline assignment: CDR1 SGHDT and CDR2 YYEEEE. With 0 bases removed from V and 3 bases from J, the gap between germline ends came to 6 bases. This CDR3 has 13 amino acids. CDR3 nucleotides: TGTGCCAGCAGCTTGGGCAGGTACTATGGCTACACCTTC. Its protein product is CASSLGRYYGYTF.

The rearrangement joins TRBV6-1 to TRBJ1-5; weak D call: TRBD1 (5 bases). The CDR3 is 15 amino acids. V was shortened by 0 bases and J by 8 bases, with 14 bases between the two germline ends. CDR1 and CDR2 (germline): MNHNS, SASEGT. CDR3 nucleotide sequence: TGTGCCAGCAGTGAAGCTCTCAGGGCGGGAAAGCCCCAGCATTTT. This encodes CASSEALRAGKPQHF.

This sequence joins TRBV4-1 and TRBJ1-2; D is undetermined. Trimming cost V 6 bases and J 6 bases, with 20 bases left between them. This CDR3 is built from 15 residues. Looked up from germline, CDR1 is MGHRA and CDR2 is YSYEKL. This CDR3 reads CASRSRTSALDGYTF. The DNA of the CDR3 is TGCGCCAGCAGATCTAGGACGTCGGCTCTGGATGGCTACACCTTC.